This T cell receptor (beta chain) is drawn from a study of blood T cell repertoires in COVID-19. For the study at large: T cells, B-cell-depleted T cells, or PBMCs supplied cDNA or gDNA.

Allocation to cohorts depended on clinical history reported by the participants. All recovered Cohort 3 donors got two negative PCRs, got clearance, or saw symptom resolution. This CDR3 has 14 amino acids. The V gene's germline CDR1 is MNHEY and CDR2 SVGEGT. Between the trimmed V and J ends, which lost 2 bases and 5 bases, there was a span of 13 bases. The data were produced by immunoSEQ multiplex PCR, yet TCRdb's version contains in-frame clones alone and is incomplete. Among nearly 250,000 clones listed, more than 70% were seen once. Sequencing was performed on PBMCs or T cells enriched from blood (not recorded which). The receptor was derived from a woman aged 50 to 60 who had recovered from COVID-19. V usage is TRBV6-2 or TRBV6-3 and J usage is TRBJ2-7; perhaps TRBD1 as D (6 bases). The CDR3 DNA sequence: TGTGCCAGCAGTTACCCCTCCTCAGGGGACGAGCAGTACTTC. Protein: CASSYPSSGDEQYF.